The next 14 T cell receptor beta chains were all read from a single sample in a study of shared T cell receptors in the human thymus. This table comes from immunoSEQ multiplex PCR, and its TCRdb copy is limited to in-frame clones, with some not included. The sample records about 730,000 clones, around 85% being singletons. The data were also submitted as part of a second study, on human thymus T cells.

The sequencing input was thymocytes. These receptors were obtained from a girl under three years old with a congenital heart defect.

This sequence joins TRBV2 and TRBJ1-1; D not resolved. In germline, CDR1 is SNHLY, CDR2 FYNNEI. This CDR3 comprises 15 residues. V lost 6 bases, J lost 4 bases, and 18 bases lay in between. The CDR3 sequence is CASSNLDWGGTEAFF. DNA for the CDR3: TGTGCCAGCAGCAATTTGGACTGGGGAGGCACTGAAGCTTTCTTT.

The chain joins TRBV13 to TRBJ1-1; no clear D. Trimming pared 5 bases from V and 0 bases from J, leaving 7 bases between. There are 13 residues in the CDR3. The germline V gene encodes CDR1 PRHDT and CDR2 FYEKMQ (reference sequence). The CDR3 DNA reads as TGTGCCAGCAGCCTCGGGGTGAACACTGAAGCTTTCTTT. Encoded protein: CASSLGVNTEAFF. Full variable domain (outside the CDR3, taken from reference TRBV13 and TRBJ1-1): AAGVIQSPRHLIKEKRETATLKCYPIPRHDTVYWYQQGPGQDPQFLISFYEKMQSDKGSIPDRFSAQQFSDYHSELNMSSLELGDSALYFCASSLGVNTEAFFGQGTRLTVV.

The CDR3 is CASSLTGRPSYEQYF. As DNA, the CDR3 is TGTGCCAGCAGTTTGACTGGTAGACCCTCCTACGAGCAGTACTTC. The chain is built from TRBV27 and TRBJ2-7; D not certain. This CDR3 is built from 15 residues. Trimming removed 3 bases from V and 0 bases from J, with 12 bases in between. In germline, CDR1 is MNHEY, CDR2 SMNVEV (reference sequence).

The genes are TRBV15 and TRBJ1-1; no definite D call. The CDR3 contains 15 residues. The V gene lost 5 bases and the J gene lost 5 bases, with 18 bases spanning the gap. Germline V gives CDR1 LNHNV, CDR2 YYDKDF (reference sequence). The CDR3 protein is CATSVPPYASTEAFF. DNA for the CDR3: TGTGCCACCAGCGTACCTCCCTATGCGTCTACTGAAGCTTTCTTT.

The chain couples TRBV28 to TRBJ2-1; weak D call: TRBD1 (6 bases). V shed 2 bases and J shed 7 bases, with 15 bases lying between them. This CDR3 is built from 15 residues. In germline, CDR1 is MDHEN, CDR2 SYDVKM. CDR3 in DNA: TGTGCCAGCAGTTTAAGGGACAATGGGGAAAATGAGCAGTTCTTC. Amino acid sequence: CASSLRDNGENEQFF.

This chain connects TRBV14 to TRBJ2-7, with TRBD2 matching over 9 bases. CDR1 is SGHDN, CDR2 FVKESK, per germline. This CDR3 spans 15 amino acids. V lost 3 bases, J lost 1 base, and 4 bases stayed unmatched. The DNA of the CDR3 is TGTGCCAGCAGCCATTCTAGCGGGGAGTCCTACGAGCAGTACTTC. Its translation: CASSHSSGESYEQYF.

This clone was seen only once. The V and J genes are TRBV10-2 and TRBJ2-3, with TRBD2 matching 9 bases. CDR3 length: 14 residues. The germline V gene has CDR1 WSHSY and CDR2 SAAADI. V trimming: 8 bases; J trimming: 1 base; junction bases outside the gene matches: 4. The CDR3 sequence is CASAGLACTDTQYF. For the CDR3, the DNA is TGCGCCAGCGCAGGACTAGCGTGCACAGATACGCAGTATTTT.

The rearrangement links TRBV7-9 to TRBJ2-5, with 7 positions matching TRBD2. The germline gives CDR1 SEHNR, CDR2 FQNEAQ (reference sequence). Trimming took 1 base from V and 0 from J; bases not matched to a gene: 5. The CDR3 extends over 16 amino acids. CDR3 in amino acids: CASSLGGEGYQETQYF. CDR3 sequence (DNA): TGTGCCAGCAGCTTAGGAGGGGAGGGTTACCAAGAGACCCAGTACTTC.

The chain uses TRBV6-1 and TRBJ1-2, with D perhaps matching TRBD1 (6 bases). The CDR3 covers 15 residues. The V gene's germline CDR1 is MNHNS and CDR2 SASEGT. V gave up 7 bases and J gave up 4 bases, with 19 bases separating them. CDR3 protein: CASMTSRGGSYGYTF. Written as DNA, the CDR3 is TGTGCCAGCATGACGTCCCGTGGGGGCTCCTATGGCTACACCTTC.

This clone occurred a few times. The chain uses TRBV11-2 and TRBJ2-2, with TRBD2 matching 11 bases. Germline CDR1 is SGHAT and CDR2 is FQNNGV. The CDR3 is 16 residues long. The J segment lost 6 bases and the V segment lost 5 bases, leaving 8 bases of the junction unmatched. As DNA, the CDR3 is TGTGCCAGCAGCCGCGGGGCTAGCGGGGGGTCCGGGGAGCTGTTTTTT. It yields the protein CASSRGASGGSGELFF.

The V and J genes are TRBV10-3 and TRBJ2-7; 7 bases match TRBD1. The CDR3 has 15 residues. Germline V gives CDR1 ENHRY, CDR2 SYGVKD. V shed 6 bases and J 4 bases; nucleotides not matched to a gene: 12. The CDR3 loop reads CAISEKNRGVYEQYF. The CDR3 nucleotides read TGTGCCATCAGCGAAAAGAACAGGGGAGTGTACGAGCAGTACTTC.

This clone was seen more than once but under ten times. The chain carries TRBV7-3 and TRBJ1-6, with D perhaps TRBD1 (6 bases). Germline loops: CDR1 SGHTA, CDR2 FQGTGA. The CDR3 has 16 residues. V shed 2 bases and J shed 8 bases, with 16 bases lying between them. The CDR3 bases are TGTGCCAGCAGCTTATACGGGGGGCGCAGGGATTCACCCCTCCACTTT. Translating it yields CASSLYGGRRDSPLHF.

The gene calls are TRBV15 and TRBJ2-4; D unresolved. The germline V gene encodes CDR1 LNHNV and CDR2 YYDKDF (reference sequence). The CDR3 is 17 amino acids. Trimming left V 1 base short and J 3 bases short, with 16 bases between. CDR3 sequence: CATSRVKDHLGKNIQYF. The DNA for the CDR3 is TGTGCCACCAGCAGAGTAAAAGACCACCTAGGCAAAAACATTCAGTACTTC.

The chain carries TRBV19 and TRBJ1-1; D call uncertain. V lost 0 bases to trimming and J lost 1 base, with 12 bases between them. The CDR3 extends over 16 amino acids. Germline CDR1 LNHDA, CDR2 SQIVND (reference sequence). CDR3 coding DNA: TGTGCCAGTAGTATAGAGCATATACGGTCGAACACTGAAGCTTTCTTT. Translation: CASSIEHIRSNTEAFF.